This T cell receptor (beta chain) was documented in a study of T-cell reconstitution after alpha-beta-depleted transplantation in children. Unique molecular identifiers were built into the TCRbeta library. In TCRdb, the PCR reads were re-called with MiXCR into one record per CDR3 protein. The sample consists of around 530,000 distinct CDR3 sequences, about 30% of them appearing once. The CDR3 consists of 13 residues. About this clonotype: Relative to the germline gene, one junction end is altered; a read error may explain this.

This receptor was identified in a human donor who donated a stem cell graft to a child with aplastic anemia. The chain uses TRBV12-3 or TRBV12-4 and TRBJ1-4; maybe TRBD1 (6 bases). Specimen: PBMCs from the stem cell graft donor, collected from the stem cell graft. The CDR3 protein is CATSFSGAEKLFF. The CDR3, as DNA: TGTGCCACCAGTTTCTCGGGGGCGGAAAAACTGTTTTTT.